This paragraph reports one T cell receptor (beta chain). Its antigen is currently not known. Qualities for individual bases were not recorded, and no much larger clone is one base off. According to the germline V gene, CDR1 reads MNHNS and CDR2 reads SASEGT. There are 18 amino acids in the CDR3, from cysteine to phenylalanine inclusive. Of all the DNA, just the CDR3 is kept, 54 bases in frame from base 1. The trim is 2 bases for V and 0 bases for J, with a gap of 17 bases between the germline ends. CD8 naive samples consisted of CD45RO-negative cells that were positively selected for CCR7, yielding a CD45RA+CCR7+ population without TemRA cells. Healthy HIV-negative adults with no recently reported acute infections or vaccinations were included as donors. Only Caucasian adults living in Nashville, Tennessee, USA were represented among the donors. Blood was collected by leukapheresis, and PBMCs were isolated by Ficoll-Histopaque density gradient centrifugation and then cryopreserved in liquid nitrogen vapor phase. Analytical flow cytometry was used to check the purity and quantity of each magnetically sorted T cell population. Genomic DNA was isolated from every sorted fraction and measured by UV absorbance on a Nanodrop 2000c.

These data are taken from a study of shared clonotypes between healthy human individuals (dated by TCRdb to 2020 to 2021). About the full investigation: The cohort comprised a couple of women and a few men aged 18 to 49 years. Per donor, three plates each were used for CD4 naive and CD4 memory, two for CD8 naive, and one for CD8 memory. To estimate repertoire size and how much clonotype sharing occurs between individuals, the study deeply sequenced the blood TCR repertoires of roughly 5 healthy adults. Libraries were prepared and TCR repertoires were sequenced by different laboratories using diverse techniques, in order to increase sequencing depth and limit assay-specific biases. Between about 0.8 and 9.5 billion PBMCs per donor were obtained by leukapheresis. Paper-wide results and their limitations: Naive subsets generally had larger estimated clonotype richness than memory subsets. Because the study included a small number of donors, the genetic and exposure-history diversity represented was limited. Pairwise subsampling led to the expectation that sequencing depth would affect the degree of clonotype sharing among donors. When a handful of donors were compared, the shared fraction of clonotypes was about 5.4% for naive CD4, approximately 3.5% for naive CD8, more than 2% for memory CD4, and approximately 0.4% for memory CD8. Higher generation probabilities were observed for clonotypes shared by all four sorted-subset donors than for non-shared clonotypes. Incomplete sequencing was indicated by rarefaction of sorted-subset datasets, despite the large sequencing depth. Sampling was restricted to blood, and TCR repertoires in tissues likely differ from the TCR repertoires found in blood.

TCR CDR3 regions were amplified from genomic DNA by multiplex PCR using the deep immunoSEQ assay. Extracted genomic DNA from each cell subset was spread evenly across all wells of several immunoSEQ 96-well plates, with each plate serving as a replicate. For sorted subsets, each replicate PCR was loaded with roughly 200 ng genomic DNA, equivalent to 30,000 to 35,000 T cell genomes. Purified libraries were quantified with a Qubit 3.0 fluorometer, sized on a Bioanalyzer 2100, and re-quantified with the KAPA Library Quantification kit. Every immunoSEQ 96-well plate was sequenced on a dedicated single-read 150-cycle Illumina NextSeq 550 flow cell. The original methods were these. Because only junctional sequences without quality scores were contained in the immunoSEQ output, filtering matching that applied to full-length reads could not be performed. To assign V/J genes and CDR3, sequences were annotated against IMGT germline references using PyIR, a Python wrapper for IgBLAST v1.9. Reads with weak V/J assignments (E-value above 1e-6), missing CDR3, stop codons, out-of-frame junctions, or ambiguous translated residues were removed. V3J clonotypes were defined as sequences sharing the same inferred V gene, J gene, and CDR3 amino acid sequence. Percentage overlap between repertoires was calculated by dividing the number of shared unique clonotypes by the size of the smaller repertoire. Three approaches were used to assess repertoire richness: RTK rarefaction, the Chao1 estimator, and Recon v2.1 estimates of unobserved clonotypes. Generation probabilities were computed with OLGA for all TCRbeta clonotypes obtained by the gDNA method from four donors. TCRdb mirrors the immuneACCESS table, restricted to in-frame sequences. Some clones are absent from its copies; in checked studies, under half trace to an unresolved V gene, and the reason for the others is unknown. V and J calls and clone size are those listed in that table; D and trimming were worked out from the DNA. The sample records 2 million to 2.5 million clones, about 93% of which are singletons. Jointly, the top ten make up about 1.5% of the sample.

The sample was naive CD8+ T cells from PBMCs. What this sample's cell subset or site label stands for: CD45RA+CCR7+. The clonotype originates from a man between 18 and 29 years old in good health. Some clones in this sample may be carry-over from other donors' samples. The rearranged chain carries TRBV6-1 and TRBJ1-5; a confident D gene designation cannot be given. The DNA sequence is given as TGTGCCAGCAGTGAAAAGAGGGTTCGGCAGTATAGCAATCAGCCCCAGCATTTT. This is translated as CASSEKRVRQYSNQPQHF.